The 14 T cell receptor beta chains reported below all come from one sample, sequenced in a study of blood T cell repertoires in COVID-19. Measured with immunoSEQ multiplex PCR; TCRdb has only the in-frame clones, and not every one. Of 110,000 to 150,000 clones in the sample, 81% were seen once. The specimen was peripheral blood. These receptors all come from a human donor in a cohort sampled during active COVID-19.

This clone was recorded only once. V and J are TRBV14 and TRBJ1-1; tentative D call: TRBD1 (5 bases). Germline V gives CDR1 SGHDN, CDR2 FVKESK. There are 14 residues in the CDR3. V dropped 3 bases and J dropped 0 bases, with 8 bases sitting between them. CDR3 sequence reads: CASSHPGMNTEAFF. The CDR3 DNA reads as TGTGCCAGCAGCCATCCAGGGATGAACACTGAAGCTTTCTTT. The whole variable domain, remainder taken from reference TRBV14 and TRBJ1-1, is EAGVTQFPSHSVIEKGQTVTLRCDPISGHDNLYWYRRVMGKEIKFLLHFVKESKQDESGMPNNRFLAERTGGTYSTLKVQPAELEDSGVYFCASSHPGMNTEAFFGQGTRLTVV.

The chain links TRBV5-1 to TRBJ2-3; TRBD2 agrees at 7 bases. Germline V gene sequence: CDR1 SGHRS, CDR2 YFSETQ. The CDR3 extends over 16 amino acids. V gave up 3 bases and J gave up 4 bases; unmatched junction bases: 11. CDR3 protein: CASSSLGREWADTQYF. As DNA, the CDR3 is TGCGCCAGCAGCTCCCTGGGGCGGGAGTGGGCAGATACGCAGTATTTT.

The V and J genes are TRBV7-2 and TRBJ2-7, with 10 bases matching TRBD2. This CDR3 is 15 amino acids long. Germline trimming cut 4 bases from V and 2 bases from J; bases unmatched to any gene: 5. Germline lookup yields CDR1 SGHTA and CDR2 FQGNSA. DNA for the CDR3: TGTGCCAGCAGCTCCCTAGCGGGAGTACCCTACGAGCAGTACTTC. Its translation: CASSSLAGVPYEQYF.

The chain employs TRBV4-3 and TRBJ2-7; no reliable D call. Germline CDR1 LGHNA, CDR2 YSLEER. Trimming shortened V by 0 bases and J by 3 bases, and 9 bases separated the two germline ends. CDR3 length: 14 amino acids. The CDR3 DNA sequence: TGCGCCAGCAGCCAAGAAGCAAAGAGCTACGAGCAGTACTTC. This encodes CASSQEAKSYEQYF.

The genes are TRBV9 and TRBJ1-1, with D possibly being TRBD1 (5 bases). The germline V gene has CDR1 SGDLS and CDR2 YYNGEE. This CDR3 has 17 amino acids. Deletions cut 4 bases from V and 0 bases from J, with 19 bases between. CDR3 nucleotides: TGTGCCAGCAGCCTGACAGAGCAACCAAGTATGAACACTGAAGCTTTCTTT. Amino acids: CASSLTEQPSMNTEAFF.

The J gene is TRBJ2-7, the V gene TRBV3-1 (or the pseudogene TRBV3-2), with 10 bases aligning to TRBD1. Per germline, CDR1 LGHDT and CDR2 YNNKEL (reference sequence). V lost 4 bases, J lost 3 bases, and 6 bases stayed unmatched. CDR3 length equals 15 residues. The CDR3 sequence is CASSPRQGAIYEQYF. CDR3 nucleotide sequence: TGTGCCAGCAGCCCCCGACAGGGGGCGATCTACGAGCAGTACTTC.

The V call is TRBV5-1, the J call TRBJ2-5, with D maybe TRBD1 (5 bases). V was clipped by 0 bases and J by 5 bases, with 8 bases between them. The V gene's germline CDR1 is SGHRS and CDR2 YFSETQ. There are 13 residues in the CDR3. The chain's CDR3 is CASSLAGYETQYF. The CDR3 region has the DNA TGCGCCAGCAGCTTGGCAGGGTACGAGACCCAGTACTTC.

The chain carries TRBV5-4 and TRBJ2-7, with D tentatively TRBD1 (6 bases). Germline V gene data show CDR1 as SGHNT and CDR2 as YYREEE (reference sequence). V was pared by 1 base and J by 1 base, with 12 bases between. The CDR3 covers 15 residues. CDR3 sequence reads: CASSLKGVSSYEQYF. The CDR3 DNA reads as TGTGCCAGCAGCTTGAAGGGGGTCTCATCCTACGAGCAGTACTTC.

The chain recombines TRBV9 with TRBJ2-5; 7 nucleotides agree with TRBD2. The CDR3 is made up of 15 amino acids. J gave up 5 bases and V 0 bases, and 7 bases lay outside the gene matches. Germline CDR1 is SGDLS and CDR2 is YYNGEE. DNA for the CDR3: TGTGCCAGCAGCGTAGCGACTAGCCCTGGGGAGACCCAGTACTTC. It codes for CASSVATSPGETQYF. Using reference TRBV9 and TRBJ2-5 for the parts outside the CDR3, the full variable domain is DSGVTQTPKHLITATGQRVTLRCSPRSGDLSVYWYQQSLDQGLQFLIQYYNGEERAKGNILERFSAQQFPDLHSELNLSSLELGDSALYFCASSVATSPGETQYFGPGTRLLVL.

A single count supports this clone. The gene calls are TRBV7-3 and TRBJ2-7; possible D gene TRBD2, 6 bases. The V end lost 0 bases, the J end lost 2 bases, and 17 bases lay between the germline ends. CDR1 is SGHTA, CDR2 FQGTGA, per germline. The CDR3 covers 17 residues. The CDR3 sequence is CASSLTGGATDTYEQYF. The CDR3 DNA reads TGTGCCAGCAGCTTAACCGGCGGGGCTACCGACACCTACGAGCAGTACTTC.

The chain links TRBV5-1 to TRBJ2-7, with 8 bases identical to TRBD1. This CDR3 has 13 amino acids. The germline V gene has CDR1 SGHRS and CDR2 YFSETQ. Losses at the gene ends were 4 bases for V and 6 bases for J; bases not matched to a gene: 6. The CDR3 DNA reads as TGCGCCAGCAGCCTGACAGGGGTCGGCGAGCAGTACTTC. The encoded protein is CASSLTGVGEQYF.

V is TRBV4-1 and J is TRBJ2-3; 11 bases match TRBD2. The length of the CDR3 is 18 residues. CDR1 is MGHRA and CDR2 is YSYEKL in the germline V gene. The ends lost 0 bases at V and 2 bases at J; junction bases unmatched: 7. CDR3 in DNA: TGCGCCAGCAGCCAAGATCCCCCGGGACTAGCGGACACAGATACGCAGTATTTT. Translating gives CASSQDPPGLADTDTQYF.

This clone has just a few counts. The CDR3 protein is CASRGVVHTEAFF. DNA for the CDR3: TGTGCCAGCAGAGGGGTCGTCCACACTGAAGCTTTCTTT. This chain joins TRBV27 and TRBJ1-1; a possible D gene is TRBD1 (5 bases). Germline V gene sequence: CDR1 MNHEY, CDR2 SMNVEV (reference sequence). This CDR3 has 13 residues. V was cut by 6 bases and J by 3 bases, with 11 bases left in between.

This clone was seen only a few times. V and J are TRBV6-6 and TRBJ2-7, with D perhaps TRBD1 (5 bases). This CDR3 contains 14 residues. Germline V gene sequence: CDR1 MNHNY, CDR2 SVGAGI (reference sequence). The germline V and J ends were trimmed by 6 bases and 0 bases, with 12 bases remaining between them. The DNA for the CDR3 is TGTGCCAGCAGAGGAGAGACAGTCTCCTACGAGCAGTACTTC. It yields the protein CASRGETVSYEQYF.